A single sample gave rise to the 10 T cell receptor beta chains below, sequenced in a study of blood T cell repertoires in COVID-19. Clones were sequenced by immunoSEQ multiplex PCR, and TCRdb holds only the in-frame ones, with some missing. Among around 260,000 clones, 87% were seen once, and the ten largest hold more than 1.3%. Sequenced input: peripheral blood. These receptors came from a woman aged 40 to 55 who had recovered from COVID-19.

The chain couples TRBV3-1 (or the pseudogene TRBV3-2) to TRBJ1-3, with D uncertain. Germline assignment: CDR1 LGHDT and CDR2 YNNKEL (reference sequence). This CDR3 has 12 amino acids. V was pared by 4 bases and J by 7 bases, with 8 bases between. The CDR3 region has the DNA TGTGCCAGCAGCCCAACCACTAACACCATATATTTT. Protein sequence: CASSPTTNTIYF.

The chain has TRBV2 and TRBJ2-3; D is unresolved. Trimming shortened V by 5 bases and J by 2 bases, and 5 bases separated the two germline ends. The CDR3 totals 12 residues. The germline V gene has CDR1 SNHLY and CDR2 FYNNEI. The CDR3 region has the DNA TGTGCCAGCAGTCCAAACACAGATACGCAGTATTTT. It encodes CASSPNTDTQYF.

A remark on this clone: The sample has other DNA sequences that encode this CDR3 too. The DNA for the CDR3 is TGTGCCAGCAGCCAAAGCGGGGGTGCCTACGAGCAGTACTTC. It translates to CASSQSGGAYEQYF. The chain couples TRBV3-1 (or the pseudogene TRBV3-2) to TRBJ2-7; TRBD2 matches 8 bases. The germline V gene has CDR1 LGHDT and CDR2 YNNKEL (reference sequence). The CDR3 extends over 14 amino acids. Germline trimming cut 2 bases from V and 2 bases from J; bases unmatched to any gene: 2.

The CDR3 sequence: CASSGDRAGWAFF. The CDR3 DNA follows: TGTGCCAGCAGTGGGGACCGGGCGGGATGGGCTTTCTTT. The chain links TRBV2 to TRBJ1-1; D is perhaps TRBD1 (5 bases). The V end was cut by 4 bases, the J end by 11 bases, with 17 bases between. Looked up from germline, CDR1 is SNHLY and CDR2 is FYNNEI. CDR3 length equals 13 residues.

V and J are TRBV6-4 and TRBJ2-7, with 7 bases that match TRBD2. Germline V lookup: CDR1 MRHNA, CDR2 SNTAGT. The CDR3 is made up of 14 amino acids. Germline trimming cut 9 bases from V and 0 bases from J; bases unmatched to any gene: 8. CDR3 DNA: TGTGCCAGGCGGGCAGAGCGGGACTCCTACGAGCAGTACTTC. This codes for CARRAERDSYEQYF.

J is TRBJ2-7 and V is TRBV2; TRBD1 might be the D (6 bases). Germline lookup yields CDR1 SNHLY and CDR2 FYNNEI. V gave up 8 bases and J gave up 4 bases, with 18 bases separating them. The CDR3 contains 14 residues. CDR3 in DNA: TGTGCCAGCTCCCCATTACAGGGCGAATACGAGCAGTACTTC. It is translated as CASSPLQGEYEQYF.

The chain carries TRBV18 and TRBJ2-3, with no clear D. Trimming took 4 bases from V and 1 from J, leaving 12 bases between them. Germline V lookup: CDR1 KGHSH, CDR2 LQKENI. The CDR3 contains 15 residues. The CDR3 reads CASSLFLTGTDTQYF. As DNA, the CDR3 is TGTGCCAGCTCACTTTTTTTAACGGGCACAGATACGCAGTATTTT.

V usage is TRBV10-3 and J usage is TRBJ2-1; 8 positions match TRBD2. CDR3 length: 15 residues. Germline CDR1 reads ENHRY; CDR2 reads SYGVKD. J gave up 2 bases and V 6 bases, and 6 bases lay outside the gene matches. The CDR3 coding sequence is TGTGCCATCAGCCTCACGGGGGGGGCCTACAATGAGCAGTTCTTC. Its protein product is CAISLTGGAYNEQFF.

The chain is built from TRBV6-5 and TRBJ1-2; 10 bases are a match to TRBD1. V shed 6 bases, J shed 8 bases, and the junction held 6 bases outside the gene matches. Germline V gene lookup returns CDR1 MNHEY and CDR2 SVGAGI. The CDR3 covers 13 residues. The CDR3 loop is CASRRQGAGGYTF. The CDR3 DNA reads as TGTGCCAGCAGGCGACAGGGGGCCGGGGGCTACACCTTC.

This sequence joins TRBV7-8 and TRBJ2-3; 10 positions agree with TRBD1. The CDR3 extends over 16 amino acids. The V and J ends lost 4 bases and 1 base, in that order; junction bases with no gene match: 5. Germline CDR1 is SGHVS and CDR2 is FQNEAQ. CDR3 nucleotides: TGTGCCAGCAGCTCGGTAGGGACAGGGGGCACAGATACGCAGTATTTT. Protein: CASSSVGTGGTDTQYF.